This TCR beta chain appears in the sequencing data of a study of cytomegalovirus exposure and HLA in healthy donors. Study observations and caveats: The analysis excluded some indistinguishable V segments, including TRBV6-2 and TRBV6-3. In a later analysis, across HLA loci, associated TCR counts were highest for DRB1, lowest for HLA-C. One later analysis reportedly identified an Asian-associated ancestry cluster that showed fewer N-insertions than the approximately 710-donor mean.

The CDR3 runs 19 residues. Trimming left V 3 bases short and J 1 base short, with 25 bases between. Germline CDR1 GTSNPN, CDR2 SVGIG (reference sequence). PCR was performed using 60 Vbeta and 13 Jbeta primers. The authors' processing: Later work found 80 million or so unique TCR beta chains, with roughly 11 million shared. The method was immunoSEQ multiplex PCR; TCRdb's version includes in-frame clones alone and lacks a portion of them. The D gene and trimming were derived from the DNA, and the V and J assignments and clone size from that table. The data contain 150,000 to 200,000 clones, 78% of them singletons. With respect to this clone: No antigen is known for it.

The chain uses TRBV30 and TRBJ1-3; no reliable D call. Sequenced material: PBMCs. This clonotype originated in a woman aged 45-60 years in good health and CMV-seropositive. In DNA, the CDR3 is TGTGCCTGGAGGCTTACCGCAGGATGGAGGGAGAGTTCTGGAAACACCATATATTTT. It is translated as CAWRLTAGWRESSGNTIYF.